This T cell receptor (beta chain) is from a study of shared clonotypes between healthy human individuals. Study-wide context: Every donor yielded three CD4 naive, three CD4 memory, two CD8 naive and one CD8 memory plate. Overall study results and limits: About 5% of naive CD4 clonotypes were shared across a few donors. Clonotypes which were not shared had lower generation probabilities than clonotypes that all four donors shared. Donor clonotype sharing was expected to depend on sequencing depth.

CD45RO-negative, CCR7-selected cells formed the naive CD8 fraction, which excluded terminally differentiated effector memory CD45RA+ cells. Trimming pared 1 base from V and 3 bases from J, leaving 9 bases between. Germline-derived CDR1 and CDR2 are SEHNR and FQNEAQ (reference sequence). The CDR3 loop spans 14 amino acids. As concerns this clone: The antigen is unknown.

Assay: immunoSEQ multiplex PCR; the TCRdb copy retains only in-frame clones and omits some. The profile shows around 2.1 million clones, around 93% of them singletons. Sequencing was performed on naive CD8+ T cells from PBMCs. The rearrangement uses TRBV7-9 and TRBJ2-5, with D possibly being TRBD2 (5 bases). The receptor was derived from a man between 18 and 35 years old in good health. Some clones in this sample may be carry-over from other donors' samples. The CDR3 nucleotides read TGTGCCAGCAGCTTAGGCCGGGGAGAAGAGACCCAGTACTTC. As protein: CASSLGRGEETQYF. Full variable domain (missing parts from reference TRBV7-9 and TRBJ2-5): DTGVSQNPRHKITKRGQNVTFRCDPISEHNRLYWYRQTLGQGPEFLTYFQNEAQLEKSRLLSDRFSAERPKGSFSTLEIQRTEQGDSAMYLCASSLGRGEETQYFGPGTRLLVL.